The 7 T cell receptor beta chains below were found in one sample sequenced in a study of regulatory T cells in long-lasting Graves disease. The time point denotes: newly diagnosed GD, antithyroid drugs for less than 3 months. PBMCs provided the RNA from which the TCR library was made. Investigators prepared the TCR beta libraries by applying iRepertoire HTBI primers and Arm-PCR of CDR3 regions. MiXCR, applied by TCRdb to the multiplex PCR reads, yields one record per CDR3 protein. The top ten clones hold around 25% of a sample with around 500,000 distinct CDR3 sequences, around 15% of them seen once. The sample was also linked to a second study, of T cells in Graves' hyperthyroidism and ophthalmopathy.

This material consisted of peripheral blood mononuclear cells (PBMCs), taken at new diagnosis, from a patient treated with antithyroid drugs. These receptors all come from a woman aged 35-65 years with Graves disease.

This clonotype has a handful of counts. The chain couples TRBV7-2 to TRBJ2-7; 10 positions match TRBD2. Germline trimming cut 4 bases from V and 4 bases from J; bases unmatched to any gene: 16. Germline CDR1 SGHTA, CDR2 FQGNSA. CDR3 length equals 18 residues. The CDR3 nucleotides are TGTGCCAGCAGCTCCCAAGCTAGCGGGGGACTCAGCAGGTACGAGCAGTACTTC. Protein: CASSSQASGGLSRYEQYF.

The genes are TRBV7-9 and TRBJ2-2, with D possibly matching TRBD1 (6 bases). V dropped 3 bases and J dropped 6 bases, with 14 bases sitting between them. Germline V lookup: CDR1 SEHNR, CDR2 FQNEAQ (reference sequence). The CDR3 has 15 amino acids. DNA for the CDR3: TGTGCCAGCAGCTTTCAGGACAGCCAGGCCGGGGAGCTGTTTTTT. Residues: CASSFQDSQAGELFF.

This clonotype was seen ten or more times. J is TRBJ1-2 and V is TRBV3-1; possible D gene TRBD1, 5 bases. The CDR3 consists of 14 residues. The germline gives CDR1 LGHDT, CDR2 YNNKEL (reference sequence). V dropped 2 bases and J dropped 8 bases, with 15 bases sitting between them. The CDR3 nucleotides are TGTGCCAGCAGCCAAACCGGGACGCCGAGGGGCTACACCTTC. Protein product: CASSQTGTPRGYTF.

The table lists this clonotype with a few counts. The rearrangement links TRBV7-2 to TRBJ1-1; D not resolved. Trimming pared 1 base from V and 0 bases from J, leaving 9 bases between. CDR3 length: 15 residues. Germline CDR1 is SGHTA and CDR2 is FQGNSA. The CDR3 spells CASSLDPRLNTEAFF. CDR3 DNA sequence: TGTGCCAGCAGCTTAGATCCGAGACTGAACACTGAAGCTTTCTTT.

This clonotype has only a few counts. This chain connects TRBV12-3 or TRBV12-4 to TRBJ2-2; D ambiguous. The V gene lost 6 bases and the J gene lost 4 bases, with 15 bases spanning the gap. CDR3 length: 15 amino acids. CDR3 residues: CASSFTGVGTGELFF. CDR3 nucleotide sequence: TGTGCCAGCAGCTTTACTGGGGTGGGCACCGGGGAGCTGTTTTTT.

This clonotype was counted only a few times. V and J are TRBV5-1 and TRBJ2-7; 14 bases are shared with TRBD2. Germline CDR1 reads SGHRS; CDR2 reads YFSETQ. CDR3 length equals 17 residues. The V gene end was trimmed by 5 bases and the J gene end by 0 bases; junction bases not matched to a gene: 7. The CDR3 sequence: CASRSGLAGVNSYEQYF. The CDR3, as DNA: TGCGCCAGCAGGTCGGGACTAGCGGGGGTAAACTCCTACGAGCAGTACTTC.

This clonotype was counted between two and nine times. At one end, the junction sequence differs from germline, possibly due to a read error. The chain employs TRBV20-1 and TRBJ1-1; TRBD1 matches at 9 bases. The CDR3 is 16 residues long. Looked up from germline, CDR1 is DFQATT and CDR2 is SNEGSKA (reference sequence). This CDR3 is CSARVPGQGLNTEAFF. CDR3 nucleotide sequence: TGCAGTGCCAGAGTCCCGGGACAGGGACTGAACACTGAAGCTTTCTTT.